Listed below are T cell receptor beta chains from one sample, sequenced in a study of blood T cell repertoires in COVID-19. This table comes from immunoSEQ multiplex PCR, and its TCRdb copy is limited to in-frame clones, with some not included. The repertoire holds just over 300,000 clones, roughly 90% seen once, with approximately 9% in the top ten. The sequenced material came from PBMCs or T cells enriched from blood (not recorded which). These receptor sequences come from a woman aged 18-29 years who had recovered from COVID-19. Both conserved end residues are part of each CDR3. A D gene is named only where the DNA matches it firmly. Rows give clone size only sometimes, using once, few, many, or a class for an expanded clone.

NA	TRBJ1-5	14	TRBV27	NA	CASRGTNSNQPQHF	TGTGCCAGCAGGGGGACAAATAGCAATCAGCCCCAGCATTTT
TRBD1	TRBJ2-2	16	TRBV7-9	NA	CASSWTGATNTGELFF	TGTGCCAGCAGCTGGACAGGGGCTACGAACACCGGGGAGCTGTTTTTT
NA	TRBJ2-1	15	TRBV18	NA	CASSPPASVSSEQFF	TGTGCCAGCTCACCACCGGCTAGCGTCTCATCGGAGCAGTTCTTC
NA	TRBJ1-1	14	TRBV7-3	NA	CASSLNPGDTEAFF	TGTGCCAGCAGCTTAAACCCGGGGGACACTGAAGCTTTCTTT
NA	TRBJ2-3	16	TRBV7-2	NA	CASSLVGPRVADTQYF	TGTGCCAGCAGCTTAGTTGGTCCCCGGGTCGCAGATACGCAGTATTTT
NA	TRBJ1-6	17	TRBV5-4	once	CASSPGHQSSYNSPLHF	TGTGCCAGCAGCCCGGGACACCAGAGCTCCTATAATTCACCCCTCCACTTT
TRBD1	TRBJ2-7	17	TRBV11-2	few	CASSLDHPRTGSYEQYF	TGTGCCAGCAGCTTAGATCACCCCCGGACAGGGTCTTACGAGCAGTACTTC
TRBD2	TRBJ2-7	14	TRBV15	few	CATSRAGGPYEQYF	TGTGCCACCAGCAGAGCGGGGGGGCCCTACGAGCAGTACTTC
TRBD1	TRBJ1-5	18	TRBV3-1/TRBV3-2	NA	CASSQSGTEENSNQPQHF	TGTGCCAGCAGCCAATCCGGGACAGAAGAAAATAGCAATCAGCCCCAGCATTTT
TRBD1	TRBJ1-6	15	TRBV19	NA	CASSTRTGGHSPLHF	TGTGCCAGTAGCACGCGGACAGGGGGCCATTCACCCCTCCACTTT
TRBD1	TRBJ1-6	15	TRBV5-1	once	CASSLGTATNSPLHF	TGCGCCAGCAGCCTCGGGACAGCGACTAATTCACCCCTCCACTTT
NA	TRBJ2-7	16	TRBV6-2/TRBV6-3	NA	CASSRVAGGGVYEQYF	TGTGCCAGCAGCCGGGTCGCGGGCGGTGGGGTCTACGAGCAGTACTTC
NA	TRBJ2-2	16	TRBV3-1/TRBV3-2	NA	CASSQGGRSGTGELFF	TGTGCCAGCAGCCAAGGCGGTAGGTCGGGCACCGGGGAGCTGTTTTTT
TRBD2	TRBJ2-5	14	TRBV7-3	NA	CASSSLAGGETQYF	TGTGCCAGCAGCTCTCTAGCGGGAGGGGAGACCCAGTACTTC
NA	TRBJ2-1	15	TRBV19	NA	CASTPTRNSYNEQFF	TGTGCCAGTACCCCGACTAGAAACTCCTACAATGAGCAGTTCTTC
TRBD2	TRBJ2-6	18	TRBV19	NA	CASSTLARLATGANVLTF	TGTGCCAGTAGTACCCTCGCAAGACTAGCTACTGGGGCCAACGTCCTGACTTTC
TRBD2	TRBJ2-5	15	TRBV27	NA	CASSIRLALGETQYF	TGTGCCAGCAGTATCAGACTAGCCCTCGGGGAGACCCAGTACTTC
TRBD1	TRBJ1-2	14	TRBV30	NA	CASDRVKLNYGYTF	TGTGCCTCGGACAGGGTGAAACTTAACTATGGCTACACCTTC
NA	TRBJ2-1	14	TRBV19	NA	CASSITGSYNEQFF	TGTGCCAGTAGTATAACGGGATCCTACAATGAGCAGTTCTTC
TRBD1	TRBJ1-5	15	TRBV3-1/TRBV3-2	NA	CASSQDQGAHQPQHF	TGTGCCAGCAGCCAAGATCAGGGGGCGCATCAGCCCCAGCATTTT
TRBD2	TRBJ2-2	14	TRBV29-1	NA	CSVVVAGDTGELFF	TGCAGCGTTGTAGTAGCGGGTGACACCGGGGAGCTGTTTTTT
NA	TRBJ1-1	15	TRBV5-1	NA	CASSKRGGYGTEAFF	TGCGCCAGCAGCAAACGAGGGGGATATGGTACTGAAGCTTTCTTT
NA	TRBJ2-3	20	TRBV21-1	NA	CASRGLAGACPCRGTDTQYF	TGTGCCAGCAGAGGACTAGCGGGGGCTTGCCCCTGCCGAGGCACAGATACGCAGTATTTT
NA	TRBJ1-1	15	TRBV11-2	NA	CASSLALWGSTEAFF	TGTGCCAGCAGCTTAGCGTTATGGGGCAGTACTGAAGCTTTCTTT
TRBD1	TRBJ2-1	15	TRBV9	NA	CASSLQGIGTGEQFF	TGTGCCAGCAGCCTCCAGGGAATCGGGACAGGGGAGCAGTTCTTC
NA	TRBJ2-3	15	TRBV6-2/TRBV6-3	NA	CASSYYRGNTDTQYF	TGTGCCAGCAGTTACTATCGGGGGAACACAGATACGCAGTATTTT
NA	TRBJ1-1	15	TRBV2	NA	CASRGRDISSGEAFF	TGTGCCAGCAGAGGGAGGGACATTTCGTCTGGTGAAGCTTTCTTT
TRBD1	TRBJ1-4	13	TRBV19	NA	CATAGGTNEKLFF	TGTGCCACCGCAGGGGGCACTAATGAAAAACTGTTTTTT
TRBD1	TRBJ2-7	14	TRBV5-1	NA	CASSLHRGAYEQYF	TGCGCCAGCAGCTTGCACAGGGGAGCCTACGAGCAGTACTTC
NA	TRBJ1-6	14	TRBV19	NA	CASSMDRLNSPLHF	TGTGCCAGTAGTATGGACAGACTGAATTCACCCCTCCACTTT
NA	TRBJ2-1	12	TRBV12-3/TRBV12-4	NA	CASSSTPLFQFF	TGTGCCAGCAGCTCAACACCCCTTTTTCAGTTCTTC
TRBD2	TRBJ2-5	14	TRBV11-2	NA	CASSLAGGWETQYF	TGTGCCAGCAGCTTAGCGGGAGGGTGGGAGACCCAGTACTTC
TRBD2	TRBJ2-5	17	TRBV7-2	NA	CASSLVSLSSGEETQYF	TGTGCCAGCAGCTTAGTTAGTTTATCTAGCGGGGAAGAGACCCAGTACTTC
TRBD2	TRBJ2-7	15	TRBV7-2	NA	CASSSRSGSSYEQYF	TGTGCCAGCAGCTCTCGTAGCGGGAGCTCCTACGAGCAGTACTTC
NA	TRBJ1-6	14	TRBV7-3	NA	CASSGSGMDSPLHF	TGTGCCAGCAGTGGTTCAGGGATGGATTCACCCCTCCACTTT
NA	TRBJ2-7	16	TRBV28	NA	CASSLVVGASSYEQYF	TGTGCCAGCAGTTTGGTGGTGGGGGCGAGCTCCTACGAGCAGTACTTC
NA	TRBJ1-1	14	TRBV7-3	NA	CASSRQLLNTEAFF	TGTGCCAGCAGCCGACAGCTTCTGAACACTGAAGCTTTCTTT
NA	TRBJ1-1	16	TRBV7-9	NA	CASSRMGRFGNTEAFF	TGTGCCAGCAGCCGGATGGGGAGGTTCGGGAACACTGAAGCTTTCTTT
NA	TRBJ1-4	15	TRBV5-6	NA	CASSLQGTQNEKLFF	TGTGCCAGCAGCTTGCAGGGTACGCAAAATGAAAAACTGTTTTTT
NA	TRBJ1-3	17	TRBV7-2	NA	CASSLAPAGLSGNTIYF	TGTGCCAGCAGCTTAGCGCCCGCGGGCCTCTCTGGAAACACCATATATTTT
TRBD2	TRBJ2-7	16	TRBV10-3	NA	CASHGWLAGGPSEQYF	TGTGCTTCACACGGGTGGCTAGCGGGAGGGCCATCCGAGCAGTACTTC
NA	TRBJ2-3	15	TRBV4-1	NA	CASSQGGTSTDTQYF	TGCGCCAGCAGCCAAGGAGGGACTAGCACAGATACGCAGTATTTT